Shown below are 4 T cell receptor beta chains from a single sample sequenced in a study of blood T cell repertoires in COVID-19. Profiling relied on immunoSEQ multiplex PCR, and the TCRdb table lists in-frame clones only, not all of them. Of about 140,000 clones listed, 70% to 90% are singletons. Sample: peripheral blood. The receptors were sampled from a woman aged 55-70 years with acute or convalescent COVID-19.

The chain carries TRBV19 and TRBJ2-7; perhaps TRBD1 as D (7 bases). V dropped 2 bases and J dropped 3 bases, with 14 bases sitting between them. CDR1 and CDR2 (germline): LNHDA, SQIVND (reference sequence). The CDR3 loop spans 15 amino acids. The CDR3 region has the DNA TGTGCCAGTAGTATACAGGGGGGAAACGGCTACGAGCAGTACTTC. Its protein product is CASSIQGGNGYEQYF.

The V gene is TRBV11-3, the J gene TRBJ2-1; 15 bases match TRBD2. The CDR3 has 18 amino acids. From germline, CDR1 is SGHNT and CDR2 YENEEA. Trimming took 4 bases from V and 7 from J; bases not matched to a gene: 11. CDR3 amino acids: CASSSRGLAGGPRNEQFF. The CDR3 DNA follows: TGTGCCAGCAGCTCCCGAGGACTAGCGGGGGGGCCTAGGAATGAGCAGTTCTTC.

This rearrangement joins TRBV7-8 to TRBJ1-4; a weak D match, TRBD1 (5 bases). The germline gives CDR1 SGHVS, CDR2 FQNEAQ. CDR3 length equals 15 residues. Trimming left V 1 base short and J 5 bases short, with 11 bases between. The CDR3 coding sequence is TGTGCCAGCAGCTTAGGGGGACTTCGCAATGAAAAACTGTTTTTT. This gives the protein CASSLGGLRNEKLFF.

The J gene is TRBJ1-2, the V gene TRBV11-2; D gene ambiguous. CDR1 and CDR2 from the germline V gene are SGHAT and FQNNGV. V was clipped by 5 bases and J by 3 bases, with 10 bases between them. CDR3 length equals 13 residues. The CDR3 region is CASSAGLDYGYTF. The CDR3 DNA reads TGTGCCAGCAGCGCGGGCCTCGACTATGGCTACACCTTC.